These T cell receptor beta chains were read from a single sample in a study of preoperative IRX-2 immunotherapy in early breast cancer. Profiled with immunoSEQ multiplex PCR; TCRdb holds only in-frame clones, not every one. The sample has roughly 62,000 clones, approximately 94% seen once; the top ten hold around 1.5%. The sample here was taken from a patient treated with IRX-2 immunotherapy. These receptors were taken from a human donor with breast cancer. Each CDR3 is given with its conserved first and last residue. Fields, in order: J gene, V gene, CDR3 protein.

J: TRBJ2-3
V: TRBV6-6
CDR3: CASSFVEDTQYF

J: TRBJ1-2
V: TRBV28
CDR3: CASSTPARGLGYTF

J: TRBJ2-3
V: TRBV6-4
CDR3: CASSEGRGSDTQYF

J: TRBJ2-5
V: TRBV6-5
CDR3: CASSRRGASRKTQYF

J: TRBJ2-1
V: TRBV5-1
CDR3: CASKPPGLVYNEQFF

J: TRBJ2-2
V: TRBV27
CDR3: CASSWTGGSLYVGELFF

J: TRBJ1-2
V: TRBV6-5
CDR3: CASSGNRGLRGGYTF

J: TRBJ2-1
V: TRBV4-3
CDR3: CASSQVAGTYNEQFF

J: TRBJ2-5
V: TRBV20-1
CDR3: CSVHKRETQYF

J: TRBJ1-2
V: TRBV28
CDR3: CASSLQAVNYGYTF

J: TRBJ2-4
V: TRBV5-1
CDR3: CASSFQQGMDIQYF

J: TRBJ2-1
V: TRBV6-1
CDR3: CASSEDGDSYNEQFF

J: TRBJ2-7
V: TRBV11-1
CDR3: CASSFEGSGEQYF

J: TRBJ1-5
V: TRBV28
CDR3: CASSLRGNSNQPQHF

J: TRBJ2-5
V: TRBV5-6
CDR3: CASSLYGGLQETQYF

J: TRBJ2-2
V: TRBV7-9
CDR3: CASSLVGTENTGELFF

J: TRBJ2-1
V: TRBV11-3
CDR3: CARSYNEQFF

J: TRBJ1-2
V: TRBV27
CDR3: CASSPLGFAAGYTF

J: TRBJ2-3
V: TRBV6-5
CDR3: CASSPKGLAGDTQYF

J: TRBJ1-2
V: TRBV9
CDR3: CASSPDATNYGYTF

J: TRBJ2-5
V: TRBV5-1
CDR3: CASSLEPARGETQYF

J: TRBJ1-3
V: TRBV7-8
CDR3: CASSFHRGVDIGSGNTIYF

J: TRBJ1-1
V: TRBV7-2
CDR3: CASSYQGRTEAFF

J: TRBJ1-2
V: TRBV7-2
CDR3: CASSLGVSYGYTF

J: TRBJ2-7
V: TRBV29-1
CDR3: CSVRGPYEQYF

J: TRBJ2-7
V: TRBV15
CDR3: CATSREGQGLTYEQYF

J: TRBJ1-6
V: TRBV23-1
CDR3: CASSQSYPDNSPLHF

J: TRBJ2-1
V: TRBV27
CDR3: CASSPSSGQVYNEQFF

J: TRBJ2-3
V: TRBV7-2
CDR3: CASSWRPDVGDTQYF

J: TRBJ1-5
V: TRBV21-1
CDR3: CASSSSYNQPQHF

J: TRBJ2-7
V: TRBV7-9
CDR3: CASSPSRGGTDYEQYF

J: TRBJ1-2
V: TRBV15
CDR3: CATSEQGPYGYTF

J: TRBJ2-1
V: TRBV28
CDR3: CATYAGGYHEQFF

J: TRBJ2-1
V: TRBV7-2
CDR3: CASSLAGTGGGDEQFF

J: TRBJ2-3
V: TRBV18
CDR3: CASRYQSTDTQYF

J: TRBJ2-5
V: TRBV9
CDR3: CASSFSPDGETQYF

J: TRBJ2-3
V: TRBV7-3
CDR3: CASSPGLTRSDTQYF

J: TRBJ2-3
V: TRBV19
CDR3: CASKEASGADTQYF

J: TRBJ2-2
V: TRBV29-1
CDR3: CSVETADPGTGELFF

J: TRBJ2-1
V: TRBV7-3
CDR3: CASSSQGGQGGDEQFF

J: TRBJ2-1
V: TRBV7-3
CDR3: CASTPAGGRSYNEQFF

J: TRBJ2-7
V: TRBV28
CDR3: CASSPTGQGPASYEQYF

J: TRBJ1-1
V: TRBV7-8
CDR3: CASSLVARGLTEAFF

J: TRBJ2-7
V: TRBV5-4
CDR3: CASSYAAGGIWVEQYF

J: TRBJ2-1
V: TRBV4-2
CDR3: CASSQGTSGSVYNEQFF

J: TRBJ1-5
V: TRBV28
CDR3: CASRSLQYGSNQPQHF

J: TRBJ2-5
V: TRBV7-2
CDR3: CASSLGRGREQYF

J: TRBJ2-3
V: TRBV7-3
CDR3: CASSLQVPTNSKEYF

J: TRBJ2-2
V: TRBV4-1
CDR3: CASSPLGTGSSGELFF

J: TRBJ1-1
V: TRBV4-3
CDR3: CASSLGWGLGNTEAFF

J: TRBJ2-5
V: TRBV13
CDR3: CASSPPLGPQYF

J: TRBJ1-1
V: TRBV7-2
CDR3: CASSPLPNTEAFF

J: TRBJ2-5
V: TRBV9
CDR3: CASSVEGSLETQYF